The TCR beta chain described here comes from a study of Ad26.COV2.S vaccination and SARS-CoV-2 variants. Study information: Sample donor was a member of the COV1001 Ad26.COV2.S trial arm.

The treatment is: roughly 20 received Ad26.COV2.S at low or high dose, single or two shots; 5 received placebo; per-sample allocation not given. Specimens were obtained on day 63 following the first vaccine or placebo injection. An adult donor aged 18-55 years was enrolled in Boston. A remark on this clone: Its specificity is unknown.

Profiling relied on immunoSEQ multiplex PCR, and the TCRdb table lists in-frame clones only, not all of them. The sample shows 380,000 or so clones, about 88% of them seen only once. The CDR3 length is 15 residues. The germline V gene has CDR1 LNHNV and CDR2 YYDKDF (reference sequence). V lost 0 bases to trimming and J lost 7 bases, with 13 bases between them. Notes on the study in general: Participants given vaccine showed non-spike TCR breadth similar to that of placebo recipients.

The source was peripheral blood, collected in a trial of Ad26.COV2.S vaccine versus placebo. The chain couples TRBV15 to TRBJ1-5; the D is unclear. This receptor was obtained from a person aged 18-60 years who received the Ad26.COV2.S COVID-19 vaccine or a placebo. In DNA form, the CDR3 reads TGTGCCACCAGCAGAGATTTTGGTGTGTCGCAGCCCCAGCATTTT. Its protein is CATSRDFGVSQPQHF.